This TCR beta chain was sequenced for a study of shared clonotypes between healthy human individuals. Looking at the study overall: CD8 memory received one plate per donor, CD8 naive two, CD4 memory three and CD4 naive three. Whole-study findings and limits: Four donors shared 4.5% to 6.5% of their naive CD4 clonotypes.

The germline CDR1 and CDR2 sequences are SGHAT and FQNNGV. Trimming stripped 5 bases from V and 0 bases from J, with 17 bases between. This CDR3 contains 16 residues. Only in-frame clones appear in the TCRdb table, and some are missing; sequencing was by immunoSEQ multiplex PCR. Here the sample spans 650,000 to 700,000 clones, 90% being singletons. On this clone itself: Its antigen remains unidentified.

Source material: memory CD8+ T cells from PBMCs. The subset here: CD45RO+ cells pooled with CCR7-negative TemRA cells. This chain uses TRBV11-2 with TRBJ2-7, with D tentatively TRBD1 (6 bases). The sequence derives from a man aged 18 to 29 in good health. Some clones in this sample may be carry-over from other donors' samples. Here the CDR3 reads CASSPRGAESSYEQYF. CDR3 coding DNA: TGTGCCAGCAGCCCCAGGGGCGCAGAAAGCTCCTACGAGCAGTACTTC.